These T cell receptor beta chains were read from a single sample in a study of shared clonotypes between healthy human individuals. Libraries were prepared by immunoSEQ multiplex PCR; TCRdb keeps only in-frame clonotypes and omits some of them. The sample has approximately 2,300,000 clones, roughly 90% seen once. The sequenced sample consisted of naive CD4+ T cells from PBMCs. These receptors all come from a man younger than 35 in good health. Some clones in this sample may be carry-over from other donors' samples. CDR3s include the opening cysteine and the closing phenylalanine or tryptophan. The D gene is left open where the match is weak. Clone size, where shown, is once, few, many, or a class for clones that have expanded.

v_call,clone_size,d_call,j_call,cdr3_aa,cdr3_nt
TRBV11-3,-,TRBD1,TRBJ2-2,CASSKLRTGAKNTGELFF,TGTGCCAGCAGCAAACTTAGGACAGGGGCGAAAAACACCGGGGAGCTGTTTTTT
TRBV5-1,-,-,TRBJ1-4,CASSPNGPNEKLFF,TGCGCCAGCAGCCCGAATGGCCCTAATGAAAAACTGTTTTTT
TRBV28,once,TRBD2,TRBJ2-1,CASRAGGPIPYNEQFF,TGTGCCAGCAGAGCGGGAGGGCCCATCCCCTACAATGAGCAGTTCTTC
TRBV5-1,-,TRBD2,TRBJ2-1,CASSALTSGSNLEQFF,TGCGCCAGCAGCGCCCTGACTAGCGGGAGTAACCTTGAGCAGTTCTTC
TRBV7-2,-,TRBD2,TRBJ2-5,CASSPGVLAGEETQYF,TGTGCCAGCAGCCCTGGGGTGCTAGCGGGAGAAGAGACCCAGTACTTC
TRBV5-1,-,-,TRBJ1-2,CASSLGGRGGAIGYTF,TGCGCCAGCAGCTTGGGCGGTCGCGGGGGCGCCATTGGCTACACCTTC
TRBV7-9,once,-,TRBJ2-2,CASSPYMNTGELFF,TGTGCCAGCAGCCCTTACATGAACACCGGGGAGCTGTTTTTT
TRBV5-1,-,TRBD2,TRBJ2-7,CASSSATSVPTYEQYF,TGCGCCAGCAGCTCGGCAACTAGCGTTCCGACCTACGAGCAGTACTTC
TRBV6-6,-,-,TRBJ2-1,CASSAEVSYNEQFF,TGTGCCAGCAGTGCCGAGGTCTCCTACAATGAGCAGTTCTTC
TRBV19,-,TRBD1,TRBJ2-3,CASSTRTGEFDTQYF,TGTGCCAGTAGTACCCGGACAGGGGAATTCGATACGCAGTATTTT
TRBV5-1,-,TRBD1,TRBJ1-1,CASSLAGQERAFF,TGCGCCAGCAGCTTGGCCGGACAGGAGAGGGCTTTCTTT
TRBV2,-,-,TRBJ1-1,CASTHPRSTEAFF,TGTGCCAGCACACACCCCCGTTCGACTGAAGCTTTCTTT
TRBV19,-,-,TRBJ2-3,CASSSRDPRGTDTQYF,TGTGCCAGTAGTTCCCGGGATCCGAGGGGCACAGATACGCAGTATTTT
TRBV7-3,-,-,TRBJ2-5,CASSLTSFGETQYF,TGTGCCAGCAGCCTGACTAGTTTTGGAGAGACCCAGTACTTC
TRBV28,-,-,TRBJ1-5,CASSFSPGGGSNQPQHF,TGTGCCAGCAGTTTTTCCCCTGGGGGCGGGAGCAATCAGCCCCAGCATTTT
TRBV5-1,-,-,TRBJ2-7,CASSPTTVAYEQYF,TGCGCCAGCAGCCCGACAACAGTGGCCTACGAGCAGTACTTC
TRBV7-2,-,-,TRBJ2-1,CASSSTDSPYNEQFF,TGTGCCAGCAGCTCTACAGACTCCCCCTACAATGAGCAGTTCTTC
TRBV7-9,once,TRBD1,TRBJ2-5,CASSPGQGFEETQYF,TGTGCCAGCAGCCCCGGACAGGGGTTCGAAGAGACCCAGTACTTC
TRBV18,-,-,TRBJ2-3,CASSPPNRASVTQYF,TGTGCCAGCTCACCACCGAATCGGGCGTCAGTGACGCAGTATTTT
TRBV9,-,-,TRBJ1-2,CASSVTEYGYTF,TGTGCCAGCAGCGTGACAGAATATGGCTACACCTTC
TRBV11-3,-,-,TRBJ2-7,CASSSGVGAESEQYF,TGTGCCAGCAGCTCCGGTGTAGGTGCAGAGAGCGAGCAGTACTTC
TRBV5-1,-,-,TRBJ2-1,CASSLFPDNEQFF,TGCGCCAGCAGCTTGTTCCCTGACAATGAGCAGTTCTTC
TRBV2,-,TRBD1,TRBJ1-1,CASRDRGRNTEAFF,TGTGCCAGCAGGGACAGGGGGCGGAACACTGAAGCTTTCTTT
TRBV7-9,-,-,TRBJ2-5,CASSLDSPPQYF,TGTGCCAGCAGCTTGGACAGCCCCCCTCAGTACTTC
TRBV6-5,-,-,TRBJ1-2,CASNDRNYGYTF,TGTGCCAGCAACGACAGAAACTATGGCTACACCTTC
TRBV5-1,-,-,TRBJ1-4,CASSLSGNQKLFF,TGCGCCAGCAGCTTGAGCGGCAATCAAAAACTGTTTTTT
TRBV5-5,-,-,TRBJ1-1,CASSLGLGTMNTEAFF,TGTGCCAGCAGCTTGGGGTTGGGGACTATGAACACTGAAGCTTTCTTT
TRBV19,few,TRBD1,TRBJ1-5,CASSKDRFSSNQPQHF,TGTGCCAGTAGTAAGGACAGGTTTTCTAGCAATCAGCCCCAGCATTTT
TRBV7-9,-,TRBD1,TRBJ1-2,CASSLTGATNYGYTF,TGTGCCAGCAGCCTCACAGGGGCGACTAACTATGGCTACACCTTC
TRBV5-1,-,TRBD1,TRBJ2-5,CASSLGQGEETQYF,TGCGCCAGCAGCTTGGGACAGGGTGAAGAGACCCAGTACTTC
TRBV5-1,once,-,TRBJ1-4,CASSWLGDEKLFF,TGCGCCAGCAGCTGGCTCGGGGATGAAAAACTGTTTTTT
TRBV5-1,-,-,TRBJ1-1,CASSPGHHTEAFF,TGCGCCAGCAGCCCCGGACACCACACTGAAGCTTTCTTT
TRBV11-3,-,TRBD2,TRBJ2-2,CASQKAGENTGELFF,TGTGCCAGCCAGAAAGCGGGAGAAAACACCGGGGAGCTGTTTTTT
TRBV7-2,few,TRBD1,TRBJ1-1,CASSYSIQGTEAFF,TGTGCCAGCAGCTATTCAATACAGGGGACTGAAGCTTTCTTT
TRBV30,-,TRBD1,TRBJ2-5,CAWSAQGAVETQYF,TGTGCCTGGAGTGCCCAGGGGGCTGTAGAGACCCAGTACTTC
TRBV9,-,TRBD2,TRBJ2-5,CASSAIAGWSRETQYF,TGTGCCAGCAGCGCGATAGCGGGATGGTCTAGGGAGACCCAGTACTTC
TRBV6-5,-,-,TRBJ1-2,CASSKTVNYGYTF,TGTGCCAGCAGTAAGACAGTAAACTATGGCTACACCTTC
TRBV9,-,TRBD2,TRBJ2-2,CASSAGAGLKVGELFF,TGTGCCAGCAGCGCCGGAGCGGGATTGAAGGTCGGGGAGCTGTTTTTT
TRBV28,-,-,TRBJ2-7,CATQSARVESYEQYF,TGTGCCACCCAAAGCGCCAGAGTGGAATCCTACGAGCAGTACTTC
TRBV28,-,-,TRBJ2-7,CASSVVWSYEQYF,TGTGCCAGCAGCGTAGTGTGGTCCTACGAGCAGTACTTC
TRBV6-6,-,TRBD1,TRBJ2-7,CASSYSTGYEQYF,TGTGCCAGCAGTTACTCGACAGGGTACGAGCAGTACTTC
TRBV7-3,once,TRBD2,TRBJ2-1,CASSLAGGTYNEQFF,TGTGCCAGCAGCTTAGCGGGAGGCACCTACAATGAGCAGTTCTTC
TRBV29-1,once,-,TRBJ2-3,CSFTRGGTDTQYF,TGCAGCTTCACAAGGGGGGGCACAGATACGCAGTATTTT